This T cell receptor beta chain was sequenced during a study of T cell changes during pregnancy in multiple sclerosis. CDR3 size: 12 residues. V shed 8 bases and J 7 bases; nucleotides not matched to a gene: 3. Germline lookup yields CDR1 MNHNS and CDR2 SASEGT. Profiled with immunoSEQ multiplex PCR; TCRdb holds only in-frame clones, not every one. The table shows approximately 83,000 clones, with about 93% occurring only once. The sample consisted of peripheral blood, taken in the first trimester of pregnancy. The TCR originated in a female donor with multiple sclerosis, enrolled in a pregnancy study. The rearrangement uses TRBV6-1 and TRBJ1-4; 8 bases line up with TRBD1. The CDR3 loop is CASQTGGEKLFF. CDR3 DNA sequence: TGTGCCAGCCAAACAGGGGGTGAAAAACTGTTTTTT.